One sample yielded the 30 T cell receptor beta chains listed below, sequenced in a study of molecular identifiers for immune sequencing clone quantification. Using its own MiXCR run on the PCR reads, TCRdb lists one record per CDR3 protein. The table includes hundreds of thousands of distinct CDR3 sequences, about 25% detected once. The sample was naive CD8+ T cells from blood, with Jurkat cell RNA spiked in. The sample's subset: FACS-sorted CD8+CD4-CCR7+CD45RA+ naive T cells. The origin of the receptors is a human donor in good health. Some libraries in this study had Jurkat cell RNA spiked in.

This clonotype showed up many times. This chain joins TRBV12-5 and TRBJ2-7; the D is unclear. The CDR3 loop spans 13 amino acids. Trimming cost V 7 bases and J 2 bases, with 12 bases left between them. The germline CDR1 and CDR2 sequences are LGHNT and FRNRAP. The CDR3 coding sequence is TGTGCTAGTGCCTGGGGTACCACCTACGAGCAGTACTTC. This translates into CASAWGTTYEQYF. The variable domain in full, completed from reference TRBV12-5 and TRBJ2-7, reads DARVTQTPRHKVTEMGQEVTMRCQPILGHNTVFWYRQTMMQGLELLAYFRNRAPLDDSGMPKDRFSAEMPDATLATLKIQPSEPRDSAVYFCASAWGTTYEQYFGPGTRLTVT.

Many counts were recorded for this clonotype. This chain joins TRBV29-1 and TRBJ2-1; 8 bases map to TRBD1. Germline lookup yields CDR1 SQVTM and CDR2 ANQGSEA. The ends lost 3 bases at V and 7 bases at J; junction bases unmatched: 8. The CDR3 spans 14 residues. The CDR3 loop is CSVEPDRAWNEQFF. CDR3 DNA sequence: TGCAGCGTTGAGCCGGACAGGGCTTGGAATGAGCAGTTCTTC.

This clonotype appeared a few times. This chain uses TRBV7-3 with TRBJ2-2, with 7 bases that match TRBD2. The CDR3 covers 15 residues. J gave up 6 bases and V 2 bases, and 6 bases lay outside the gene matches. Per the germline V gene, CDR1 is SGHTA and CDR2 is FQGTGA. As DNA, the CDR3 is TGTGCCAGCAGCTTAGTGGGAGGGCGTGCCGGGGAGCTGTTTTTT. This gives the protein CASSLVGGRAGELFF.

This clonotype was seen at least ten times. The V gene is TRBV4-1, the J gene TRBJ1-1; D gene uncertain. V dropped 0 bases and J dropped 5 bases, with 16 bases sitting between them. Looked up from germline, CDR1 is MGHRA and CDR2 is YSYEKL. The CDR3 spans 16 residues. For the CDR3, the DNA is TGCGCCAGCAGCCAAGATGTTACAGCCAGCCAAACTGAAGCTTTCTTT. Amino acid sequence: CASSQDVTASQTEAFF.

This chain links TRBV29-1 with TRBJ2-1; 8 bases fit TRBD2. J gave up 3 bases and V 0 bases, and 7 bases lay outside the gene matches. CDR1 is SQVTM, CDR2 ANQGSEA, per germline. The length of the CDR3 is 16 residues. The CDR3 DNA reads TGCAGCGTTGAAGACCCTAGCGGGCAATACTACAATGAGCAGTTCTTC. This translates into CSVEDPSGQYYNEQFF.

This clonotype was observed at least ten times. The rearrangement joins TRBV6-5 to TRBJ2-7; D gene uncertain. This CDR3 comprises 14 residues. V was cut by 4 bases and J by 7 bases, with 17 bases left in between. CDR1 MNHEY and CDR2 SVGAGI come from the germline V gene. CDR3 amino acids: CASSSGLGSWEQYF. The DNA for the CDR3 is TGTGCCAGCAGTTCCGGGCTGGGCTCTTGGGAGCAGTACTTC.

CDR3 protein: CASSQDRTGIYTGELFF. The CDR3 DNA reads TGTGCCAGCTCCCAAGATCGGACAGGGATTTACACCGGGGAGCTGTTTTTT. V usage is TRBV18 and J usage is TRBJ2-2, with TRBD1 matching over 8 bases. After removal of 6 bases from V and 3 bases from J, the junction contained 12 bases not matched to a gene. The CDR3 is 17 residues long. The germline V gene encodes CDR1 KGHSH and CDR2 LQKENI. Based on the CDR3 plus reference TRBV18 and TRBJ2-2, the full variable domain is NAGVMQNPRHLVRRRGQEARLRCSPMKGHSHVYWYRQLPEEGLKFMVYLQKENIIDESGMPKERFSAEFPKEGPSILRIQQVVRGDSAAYFCASSQDRTGIYTGELFFGEGSRLTVL.

This rearrangement joins TRBV10-3 to TRBJ2-3; 8 positions agree with TRBD1. The CDR3 totals 16 residues. Germline CDR1 reads ENHRY; CDR2 reads SYGVKD. V gave up 3 bases and J gave up 4 bases; unmatched junction bases: 9. The CDR3 region has the DNA TGTGCCATCAGTGATGTCCAGGGGGCCCTCCCAGATACGCAGTATTTT. It codes for CAISDVQGALPDTQYF.

The chain has TRBV9 and TRBJ2-5; D possibly uses TRBD1 or TRBD2 (5 bases each). Germline V lookup: CDR1 SGDLS, CDR2 YYNGEE. This CDR3 is 15 amino acids long. The V gene lost 3 bases and the J gene lost 2 bases, with 14 bases spanning the gap. This chain's CDR3 is CASSDRDGFQETQYF. CDR3 sequence (DNA): TGTGCCAGCAGCGACCGGGACGGTTTTCAAGAGACCCAGTACTTC.

To note about this clonotype: A much bigger clone sits one base away, suggesting this may be a read error. The chain uses TRBV28 and TRBJ1-5; 8 bases line up with TRBD1. Germline V lookup: CDR1 MDHEN, CDR2 SYDVKM. The CDR3 extends over 15 amino acids. The CDR3 DNA reads as TGTGCCAGCAGTTCCGGGACAGGCGAGAATCAGCCCCTGCATTTT. This codes for CASSSGTGENQPLHF. The full variable domain, its missing parts supplied by reference TRBV28 and TRBJ1-5, is DVKVTQSSRYLVKRTGEKVFLECVQDMDHENMFWYRQDPGLGLRLIYFSYDVKMKEKGDIPEGYSVSREKKERFSLILESASTNQTSMYLCASSSGTGENQPLHFGDGTRLSIL.

This clonotype was counted a few times. The genes are TRBV27 and TRBJ2-3; 10 nucleotides line up with TRBD1. V was pared by 5 bases and J by 6 bases, with 11 bases of the junction left unmatched. The germline gives CDR1 MNHEY, CDR2 SMNVEV (reference sequence). The CDR3 runs 16 residues. The CDR3 reads CASSILGGQGLDTQYF. The CDR3 DNA sequence: TGTGCCAGCAGTATATTGGGGGGACAGGGGTTGGATACGCAGTATTTT.

Many counts were recorded for this clonotype. This chain joins TRBV6-1 and TRBJ1-5, with TRBD1 identical over 7 bases. The CDR3 is made up of 16 amino acids. From germline, CDR1 is MNHNS and CDR2 SASEGT. Trimming took 3 bases from V and 1 from J; bases not matched to a gene: 6. CDR3: CASSDFQGVSNQPQHF. DNA of the CDR3: TGTGCCAGCAGTGACTTCCAGGGGGTGAGCAATCAGCCCCAGCATTTT.

Regarding this clonotype: With a much larger clone just one base away, this may be a read error. CDR3 DNA sequence: TGCGCCAGCAGCCAAGAGGGACAGGGTTGCTATGGCTACACCTTC. Amino acids: CASSQEGQGCYGYTF. The chain uses TRBV4-1 and TRBJ1-2; TRBD1 matches at 9 bases. The germline V gene encodes CDR1 MGHRA and CDR2 YSYEKL. Losses at the gene ends were 0 bases for V and 4 bases for J; bases not matched to a gene: 3. The CDR3 loop spans 15 amino acids.

This sequence joins TRBV9 and TRBJ1-1; TRBD1 agrees at 7 bases. J lost 2 bases, V lost 3 bases, and 10 bases had no gene match. Looked up from germline, CDR1 is SGDLS and CDR2 is YYNGEE. The CDR3 has 16 residues. The CDR3 DNA follows: TGTGCCAGCAGCGCCGACCCCGGGACAGCTAACACTGAAGCTTTCTTT. Its protein product is CASSADPGTANTEAFF.

This clonotype occurred a few times. The rearrangement uses TRBV9 and TRBJ2-7, with 9 bases fitting TRBD2. J gave up 5 bases and V 0 bases, and 9 bases lay outside the gene matches. The germline gives CDR1 SGDLS, CDR2 YYNGEE. CDR3 length: 16 residues. The CDR3, as DNA: TGTGCCAGCAGCGTAGATGGCGGGGGGGCCGGGAACGAGCAGTACTTC. This encodes CASSVDGGGAGNEQYF.

On this clonotype itself: It may be a read error: a sequence one base away is much more abundant. The genes are TRBV12-3 or TRBV12-4 and TRBJ1-5, with 7 bases that match TRBD1. CDR3 length: 14 residues. CDR3 coding DNA: TGTGCCAGCAGTAAGGGACAGCACAATCGGCCCCAGCATTTT. Protein: CASSKGQHNRPQHF.

The chain links TRBV19 to TRBJ1-5; D gene uncertain. The CDR3 spans 15 residues. Germline loops: CDR1 LNHDA, CDR2 SQIVND (reference sequence). V was cut by 5 bases and J by 4 bases, with 15 bases left in between. The CDR3 coding sequence is TGTGCCAGTAGTCCCCGGGAGGGATGGAATCAGCCCCAGCATTTT. This encodes CASSPREGWNQPQHF.

J is TRBJ1-2 and V is TRBV20-1, with D maybe TRBD1 (6 bases). V was shortened by 1 base and J by 0 bases, with 15 bases between the two germline ends. Germline CDR1 DFQATT, CDR2 SNEGSKA (reference sequence). The CDR3 sequence is 16 residues long. CDR3 nucleotides: TGCAGTGCTAGAGGGGGGTACAGGGAAACTAACTATGGCTACACCTTC. It yields the protein CSARGGYRETNYGYTF.

V and J are TRBV5-1 and TRBJ2-7; D ambiguous. Germline V gene lookup returns CDR1 SGHRS and CDR2 YFSETQ. The CDR3 runs 14 residues. Trimming left V 5 bases short and J 0 bases short, with 12 bases between. CDR3 loop: CASSISASSYEQYF. CDR3 sequence (DNA): TGCGCCAGCAGTATCTCAGCAAGCTCCTACGAGCAGTACTTC.

In the case of this clonotype: This could be a read error, since a much larger clone is one nucleotide away. The J gene is TRBJ2-3, the V gene TRBV4-3, with D unclear. The CDR3 is made up of 15 amino acids. Germline lookup yields CDR1 LGHNA and CDR2 YSLEER. CDR3 protein: CVSSYRIEATDTQYF. For the CDR3, the DNA is TGCGTCAGCAGCTACCGCATTGAGGCGACAGATACGCAGTATTTT.

Details on this clonotype: A much larger clone differs by one base, so this may be a read error. This rearrangement joins TRBV7-2 to TRBJ2-7; D possibly corresponds to TRBD2 (6 bases). The germline V and J ends were trimmed by 1 base and 7 bases, with 14 bases remaining between them. The CDR3 is made up of 14 amino acids. Germline CDR1 and CDR2: SGHTA and FQGNSA. The CDR3 DNA reads TGTGCCAGCAGCTTAGGGGGACTCGCTTGGGAGCAGTACTTC. This sequence encodes CASSLGGLAWEQYF.

There are many counts of this clonotype. The chain recombines TRBV7-9 with TRBJ2-3, with 14 bases identical to TRBD2. Germline CDR1 reads SEHNR; CDR2 reads FQNEAQ (reference sequence). This CDR3 has 20 residues. With V trimmed by 5 bases and J by 2 bases, 15 bases remained unmatched. This CDR3 reads CASSPRTSGGSRPFTDTQYF. CDR3 DNA: TGTGCCAGCAGCCCCCGGACTAGCGGGGGGTCCCGTCCCTTCACAGATACGCAGTATTTT.

This clonotype turned up a few times. Sequence at one end of the junction differs from germline and may be a read error. The chain links TRBV5-3 to TRBJ1-1; D possibly corresponds to TRBD1 (5 bases). TRBV5-3 qualifies as an ORF whose function is uncertain. CDR3 length: 14 amino acids. CDR3 region: CASSLVGEDIEAFF. The CDR3 nucleotides read TGTGCCAGCAGCTTGGTGGGGGAGGACATTGAAGCTTTCTTT.

Points on this clonotype: The DNA is omitted, as the CDR3 cannot be located on it reliably, and the CDR3 follows TCRdb's listing. V and J are TRBV7-5 and TRBJ1-5. TRBV7-5 corresponds to a pseudogene. The CDR3 length is 17 residues, termini included. The CDR3 loop reads CISVPEAHDGVDQPQHF.

There are many counts of this clonotype. An end of the junction does not agree with germline; a read error may underlie this. The chain uses TRBV29-1 and TRBJ2-3, with no clear D. Germline CDR1 SQVTM, CDR2 ANQGSEA. The CDR3 extends over 14 amino acids. The CDR3 loop is CSAETGPSTDTQYF. Written as DNA, the CDR3 is TGCAGCGCTGAAACCGGGCCCAGCACGGATACGCAGTATTTT.

The chain employs TRBV27 and TRBJ2-7, with TRBD2 as a possible D gene (5 bases). The ends were cut back, 0 bases at V and 9 bases at J, with 12 bases in the middle. The CDR3 is 13 amino acids. CDR1 and CDR2 (germline): MNHEY, SMNVEV (reference sequence). The CDR3 loop is CASSLSSGSGQYF. As DNA, the CDR3 is TGTGCCAGCAGTTTATCTTCGGGGTCAGGGCAGTACTTC.

This clonotype was detected many times. This chain connects TRBV4-1 to TRBJ2-3; D uncertain. Germline V CDR1 and CDR2: MGHRA, YSYEKL. This CDR3 is built from 16 residues. Trimming removed 1 base from V and 4 bases from J, with 15 bases in between. The CDR3 DNA reads as TGCGCCAGCAGCCAAGGGAATACCTTAGGCGCAGATACGCAGTATTTT. Translated: CASSQGNTLGADTQYF.

This clonotype was detected only a few times. A read error may explain this, as a much larger clone is one base away. V and J are TRBV4-3 and TRBJ2-6; no clear D gene. CDR1 and CDR2 from the germline V gene are LGHNA and YSLEER. With 6 bases removed from V and 0 bases from J, the gap between germline ends came to 9 bases. The CDR3 runs to 15 residues. CDR3 coding DNA: TGCGCCAGCAGACCGGCCAGCTCTGGGGCCAACGTCCTGACTTTC. This codes for CASRPASSGANVLTF.

As for this clonotype: Compared with germline, one end of the junction differs, possibly owing to a read error. The J gene is TRBJ2-7, the V gene TRBV4-1, with a tentative D call TRBD2 (5 bases). The CDR3 is 15 residues long. Germline assignment: CDR1 MGHRA and CDR2 YSYEKL. CDR3 region: CASNQAARETYEQYF. The CDR3 nucleotides are TGCGCCAGCAACCAAGCGGCCCGCGAAACCTACGAGCAGTACTTC.

This chain connects TRBV15 to TRBJ1-4, with D possibly matching TRBD1 (5 bases). This CDR3 has 13 amino acids. Germline V CDR1 and CDR2: LNHNV, YYDKDF (reference sequence). V was cut by 5 bases and J by 8 bases, with 12 bases left in between. CDR3 nucleotides: TGTGCCACCAGCCAGGAAAAGGGGGAAAAACTGTTTTTT. It yields the protein CATSQEKGEKLFF.